The sequence of this TCR beta chain was determined in a study of blood T cell repertoires in COVID-19. The wider study: Acute and convalescent COVID-19 specimens originated in the United States, Italy and Spain. PBMCs, B-cell-depleted T cells, or T cells provided the cDNA or gDNA that made up the material.

Germline CDR1 LNHDA, CDR2 SQIVND (reference sequence). V lost 9 bases, J lost 6 bases, and 6 bases stayed unmatched. The CDR3 contains 13 residues. Authors' data handling: The assay estimated nucleated cells by amplifying reference gene primers. TCRdb's copy holds only in-frame clones and misses some; the assay was immunoSEQ multiplex PCR. For V, J and clone size, that table is used; D and trimming come from the DNA. The sample carries about 140,000 clones, approximately 88% recorded once. This clone was picked up a small number of times. The receptor was isolated from a woman aged 45-59 years with acute or convalescent COVID-19. This chain links TRBV19 with TRBJ1-5, with 9 bases aligning to TRBD1. Material: peripheral blood. The chain's CDR3 is CASRDRVGQPQHF. In DNA, the CDR3 is TGTGCCAGCCGGGACAGGGTTGGTCAGCCCCAGCATTTT. The variable domain in full, with the rest retrieved from reference TRBV19 and TRBJ1-5, is DGGITQSPKYLFRKEGQNVTLSCEQNLNHDAMYWYRQDPGQGLRLIYYSQIVNDFQKGDIAEGYSVSREKKESFPLTVTSAQKNPTAFYLCASRDRVGQPQHFGDGTRLSIL.